Shown below are 6 T cell receptor beta chains from a single sample sequenced in a study of shared clonotypes between healthy human individuals. Profiled with immunoSEQ multiplex PCR; TCRdb holds only in-frame clones, not every one. The sample includes some 2,100,000 clones, 95% seen only once; the top ten take 0.1% to 0.15%. The sample taken for sequencing was naive CD4+ T cells sorted from blood. Subset here: CD45RA+ positively selected. These receptors were collected from a man younger than 30 in good health.

The chain employs TRBV30 and TRBJ1-4, with 9 nucleotides matching TRBD1. V shed 3 bases, J shed 9 bases, and the junction held 5 bases outside the gene matches. The CDR3 has 13 residues. CDR1 and CDR2 (germline): GTSNPN, SVGIG (reference sequence). The CDR3 spells CAWRTGGYKKLFF. DNA of the CDR3: TGTGCCTGGAGGACAGGGGGTTACAAAAAACTGTTTTTT.

V and J are TRBV7-2 and TRBJ1-2, with D tentatively TRBD1 (6 bases). Trimming left V 1 base short and J 4 bases short, with 16 bases between. The CDR3 has 16 amino acids. The germline V gene has CDR1 SGHTA and CDR2 FQGNSA. CDR3 coding DNA: TGTGCCAGCAGCTTAGTTGGGGGGCAGGGAGCCTATGGCTACACCTTC. Residues: CASSLVGGQGAYGYTF.

The V gene is TRBV25-1, the J gene TRBJ1-1; D ambiguous. CDR1 is MGHDK, CDR2 SYGVNS, per germline. CDR3 length equals 14 residues. Trimming left V 7 bases short and J 0 bases short, with 12 bases between. In nucleotides, the CDR3 is TGTGCCAGCAAGGCCCCGGGCCTGAACACTGAAGCTTTCTTT. It codes for CASKAPGLNTEAFF.

The chain employs TRBV6-5 and TRBJ2-7, with D tentatively TRBD2 (7 bases). Trimming removed 4 bases at V and 4 bases at J, with 20 bases between. Looked up from germline, CDR1 is MNHEY and CDR2 is SVGAGI. The length of the CDR3 is 16 residues. DNA for the CDR3: TGTGCCAGCAGTTCCGGAGGGGGGGCCCCCCATTACGAGCAGTACTTC. Protein: CASSSGGGAPHYEQYF.

This chain joins TRBV10-2 and TRBJ2-7, with D possibly matching TRBD2 (6 bases). V lost 6 bases to trimming and J lost 6 bases, with 21 bases between them. This CDR3 is built from 15 residues. Germline loops: CDR1 WSHSY, CDR2 SAAADI. The CDR3 bases are TGCGCCAGCAGATTACCGGGACTGGGCGTGGGCGAGCAGTACTTC. It translates to CASRLPGLGVGEQYF.

V gene TRBV19 combines with J gene TRBJ1-6; 8 nucleotides align to TRBD1. Trimming at V came to 2 bases and at J to 5 bases, leaving 2 bases not matched to a gene. In germline, CDR1 is LNHDA, CDR2 SQIVND (reference sequence). CDR3 length: 15 residues. The CDR3 sequence is CASSIQGAHNSPLHF. The CDR3, as DNA: TGTGCCAGTAGTATACAGGGGGCGCATAATTCACCCCTCCACTTT. Filled out from reference TRBV19 and TRBJ1-6, the complete variable domain reads DGGITQSPKYLFRKEGQNVTLSCEQNLNHDAMYWYRQDPGQGLRLIYYSQIVNDFQKGDIAEGYSVSREKKESFPLTVTSAQKNPTAFYLCASSIQGAHNSPLHFGNGTRLTVT.